The sequence of this TCR beta chain was determined in a study of blood T cell repertoires in COVID-19. The CDR3 extends over 15 amino acids. The V gene lost 3 bases and the J gene lost 3 bases, with 12 bases spanning the gap. Germline values: CDR1 LGHDT, CDR2 YNNKEL (reference sequence). This clone appeared a few times. As processed by the authors: By means of reference gene primer amplification, nucleated cell counts were estimated. TCRdb keeps only in-frame clones here, not all; method: immunoSEQ multiplex PCR. The D gene and trimming were derived from the DNA, and the V and J assignments and clone size from that table. The sample yields 470,000 or so clones, roughly 91% seen once.

Sequencing was performed on peripheral blood. The chain carries TRBV3-1 (or the pseudogene TRBV3-2) and TRBJ1-3; D is ambiguous. The sequence came from a woman aged 25 to 39 with acute or convalescent COVID-19. The CDR3 bases are TGTGCCAGCAGCCATACGAGCGGCGATGGAAACACCATATATTTT. Its protein product is CASSHTSGDGNTIYF.